This TCR beta chain originates from a study of blood T cells in healthy people across ages. The study, taken as a whole, reports: The long-lived group displayed more naive CD4+ cells, plus higher diversity, than the aged donors did. The authors considered diversity estimates from one million T cells to be underestimates. PBMCs were not sorted, which prevented a conclusive comparison of naive versus antigen-experienced cells.

The CDR3 has 11 residues. The V gene's germline CDR1 is KGHDR and CDR2 SFDVKD. Trimming took off 4 bases at V and 16 bases at J, with 13 bases between the two ends. As for this clonotype: Its antigen is as yet unknown.

Then a second PCR, running about 6 to 12 cycles, was carried out with a sample-barcoded 5' primer and a J-beta primer mix. Each cDNA molecule carried a tag from a template-switch adaptor that contained 12 random nucleotides. TCRdb reprocessed the 5' RACE reads via MiXCR and lists one record per CDR3 protein. The sample contains approximately 1.5 million distinct CDR3 sequences, about 45% of which appear only once. This receptor was identified in a woman aged 18-29 years in good health. The chain combines TRBV24-1 with TRBJ2-4; possible D gene TRBD1, 5 bases. Sequenced: blood. CDR3 sequence (DNA): TGTGCCACCAGTGAAGGGGCCGGTTTTTACTTC. Protein sequence: CATSEGAGFYF.